The next 21 T cell receptor beta chains were all read from a single sample in a study of T cells in Graves' hyperthyroidism and ophthalmopathy. Researchers amplified the TCR beta CDR3 regions from RNA transcripts. HTBI primers drove first-round RT-PCR of the TCR CDR3. TCRdb reprocessed the multiplex PCR reads via MiXCR and lists one record per CDR3 protein. The table includes under 350,000 distinct CDR3 sequences, about 20% detected once. The sample taken for sequencing was blood. The receptors were gathered from a woman aged 45-65 years with Graves' hyperthyroidism.

This clonotype was detected a few times. This chain links TRBV20-1 with TRBJ1-2; D gene uncertain. This CDR3 has 12 residues. Trimming took off 3 bases at V and 1 base at J, with 6 bases between the two ends. The germline V gene encodes CDR1 DFQATT and CDR2 SNEGSKA (reference sequence). In DNA form, the CDR3 reads TGCAGTGCTAGGACGGATAACTATGGCTACACCTTC. This sequence encodes CSARTDNYGYTF.

A few counts support this clonotype. The gene calls are TRBV20-1 and TRBJ2-2, with 9 nucleotides matching TRBD2. J gave up 6 bases and V 2 bases, and 10 bases lay outside the gene matches. Germline V lookup: CDR1 DFQATT, CDR2 SNEGSKA (reference sequence). CDR3 length equals 16 residues. The DNA for the CDR3 is TGCAGTGCTAGATCCCTCATAGCGGGAGAGGCCGGGGAGCTGTTTTTT. Encoded protein: CSARSLIAGEAGELFF.

The rearrangement joins TRBV3-1 to TRBJ1-5; TRBD1 might be the D (5 bases). Trimming took 3 bases from V and 5 from J, leaving 11 bases between them. This CDR3 has 14 amino acids. CDR1 is LGHDT and CDR2 is YNNKEL in the germline V gene (reference sequence). CDR3: CASSQGDGHQPQHF. DNA for the CDR3: TGTGCCAGCAGCCAGGGGGACGGCCATCAGCCCCAGCATTTT.

This rearrangement joins TRBV11-2 to TRBJ1-2; possible D gene TRBD1, 5 bases. This CDR3 is built from 15 residues. V lost 5 bases to trimming and J lost 4 bases, with 17 bases between them. CDR1 SGHAT and CDR2 FQNNGV come from the germline V gene. CDR3 coding DNA: TGTGCCAGCAGCGCGACAGCCAATCGAGGCTATGGCTACACCTTC. Residues: CASSATANRGYGYTF.

The chain recombines TRBV12-3 or TRBV12-4 with TRBJ2-5; D is perhaps TRBD2 (5 bases). The V end lost 6 bases, the J end lost 4 bases, and 15 bases lay between the germline ends. CDR3 length equals 14 residues. The CDR3 loop reads CASSRSPRGETQYF. CDR3 bases: TGTGCCAGCAGCAGGAGCCCCCGGGGAGAGACCCAGTACTTC.

This clonotype has just a few counts. The chain has TRBV20-1 and TRBJ2-7; 12 bases agree with TRBD1. The CDR3 has 14 residues. The germline V gene encodes CDR1 DFQATT and CDR2 SNEGSKA (reference sequence). Trimming cost V 4 bases and J 5 bases; bases outside gene matches: 6. CDR3 residues: CSATSGTGGNEQYF. The CDR3, as DNA: TGCAGTGCTACTTCCGGGACAGGGGGCAACGAGCAGTACTTC.

This clonotype was counted only a few times. The chain joins TRBV6-1 to TRBJ2-2, with D tentatively TRBD1 (6 bases). Trimming pared 8 bases from V and 4 bases from J, leaving 14 bases between. Germline V gene lookup returns CDR1 MNHNS and CDR2 SASEGT. This CDR3 has 14 residues. CDR3 in amino acids: CASRPAGVTGELFF. The DNA of the CDR3 is TGTGCCAGCCGCCCGGCAGGGGTCACCGGGGAGCTGTTTTTT.

This clonotype was counted between two and nine times. This chain joins TRBV28 and TRBJ2-2; 7 bases agree with TRBD2. The CDR3 loop spans 12 amino acids. Trimming cost V 6 bases and J 8 bases; bases outside gene matches: 3. The V gene's germline CDR1 is MDHEN and CDR2 SYDVKM. The CDR3 here is CASSGGGGELFF. The CDR3 DNA reads TGTGCCAGCAGCGGCGGGGGTGGGGAGCTGTTTTTT.

Many counts were recorded for this clonotype. The V call is TRBV2, the J call TRBJ1-2, with a tentative D call TRBD1 (5 bases). The V gene lost 2 bases and the J gene lost 1 base, with 17 bases spanning the gap. The CDR3 runs to 17 residues. From germline, CDR1 is SNHLY and CDR2 FYNNEI. CDR3 nucleotide sequence: TGTGCCAGCAGTGAATCTAGGGTATGGGGGAGTAACTATGGCTACACCTTC. Residues: CASSESRVWGSNYGYTF.

CDR3 nucleotides: TGTGCCAGCACATTGTCTCAGGGGTTCACCGGGGAGCTGTTTTTT. Its protein is CASTLSQGFTGELFF. The V call is TRBV12-3 or TRBV12-4, the J call TRBJ2-2, with D perhaps TRBD1 (6 bases). This CDR3 contains 15 residues. Trimming took off 7 bases at V and 4 bases at J, with 16 bases between the two ends.

V and J are TRBV10-3 and TRBJ2-7, with TRBD1 matching over 12 bases. Trimming at V came to 7 bases and at J to 5 bases, leaving 6 bases not matched to a gene. Per the germline V gene, CDR1 is ENHRY and CDR2 is SYGVKD. The CDR3 is 14 residues long. Here the CDR3 reads CAIMVGQGADEQYF. CDR3 in DNA: TGTGCCATCATGGTGGGACAGGGGGCCGACGAGCAGTACTTC.

Many counts were recorded for this clonotype. The chain employs TRBV7-9 and TRBJ2-5; 8 bases align to TRBD2. The CDR3 contains 15 residues. Germline CDR1 is SEHNR and CDR2 is FQNEAQ (reference sequence). Trimming took 2 bases from V and 1 from J; bases not matched to a gene: 3. Written as DNA, the CDR3 is TGTGCCAGCAGCTTATGGGCGGGAGGCCAAGAGACCCAGTACTTC. Its protein is CASSLWAGGQETQYF.

The table lists this clonotype with a few counts. This chain uses TRBV20-1 with TRBJ2-1, with 7 positions matching TRBD1. There are 13 residues in the CDR3. V dropped 6 bases and J dropped 6; count of bases not matched to a gene: 8. Per the germline V gene, CDR1 is DFQATT and CDR2 is SNEGSKA (reference sequence). In nucleotides, the CDR3 is TGCAGTGCGCCCGACAGGGTCTCCAATGAGCAGTTCTTC. Encoded protein: CSAPDRVSNEQFF.

In regard to this clonotype: An end of the junction does not agree with germline; a read error may underlie this. The chain has TRBV18 and TRBJ2-1; TRBD2 matches 7 bases. Germline assignment: CDR1 KGHSH and CDR2 LQKENI. There are 14 residues in the CDR3. The CDR3 nucleotides read TGTGCCAGCCGCTCGGGGGACTACTACAATGAGCAGTCCTTC. Its protein product is CASRSGDYYNEQSF. Based on the CDR3 plus reference TRBV18 and TRBJ2-1, the full variable domain is NAGVMQNPRHLVRRRGQEARLRCSPMKGHSHVYWYRQLPEEGLKFMVYLQKENIIDESGMPKERFSAEFPKEGPSILRIQQVVRGDSAAYFCASRSGDYYNEQSFGPGTRLTVL.

As for this clonotype: At one end the junction does not follow the germline gene, possibly because of a read error. The genes are TRBV5-1 and TRBJ2-2; tentatively, D is TRBD1 or TRBD2 (6 bases each). The CDR3 consists of 15 residues. Germline V gives CDR1 SGHRS, CDR2 YFSETQ. CDR3 sequence reads: CASSLGGGDTGELFF. The CDR3 nucleotides are TGTGCCAGCAGTCTTGGAGGGGGTGACACCGGGGAGCTGTTTTTT.

This clonotype occurred many times. The chain recombines TRBV7-2 with TRBJ2-2; D uncertain. Trimming removed 4 bases at V and 7 bases at J, with 13 bases between. Germline CDR1 and CDR2: SGHTA and FQGNSA. CDR3 length: 14 amino acids. CDR3 nucleotides: TGTGCCAGCAGCTCTTTTCGACGAGGCGGGGAGCTGTTTTTT. Its protein product is CASSSFRRGGELFF.

This clonotype has at least ten counts. The chain carries TRBV12-3 or TRBV12-4 and TRBJ1-1, with TRBD1 matching over 9 bases. The CDR3 runs 14 residues. Germline trimming cut 5 bases from V and 5 bases from J; bases unmatched to any gene: 6. CDR3 in amino acids: CASSPGQGRTEAFF. The DNA for the CDR3 is TGTGCCAGCAGTCCTGGACAGGGGAGAACTGAAGCTTTCTTT.

This sequence joins TRBV2 and TRBJ1-3; D is unresolved. In germline, CDR1 is SNHLY, CDR2 FYNNEI. Trimming pared 4 bases from V and 4 bases from J, leaving 5 bases between. This CDR3 has 12 amino acids. In nucleotides, the CDR3 is TGTGCCAGCAGTGTTGCCGGAAACACCATATATTTT. The encoded protein is CASSVAGNTIYF.

This rearrangement joins TRBV25-1 to TRBJ2-7; 12 nucleotides align to TRBD1. Germline CDR1 and CDR2: MGHDK and SYGVNS. The V gene end was trimmed by 9 bases and the J gene end by 6 bases; junction bases not matched to a gene: 6. CDR3 size: 13 residues. CDR3 in DNA: TGTGCCAGTGGGACAGGGGGCTCTCGCGAGCAGTACTTC. Translation: CASGTGGSREQYF.

The gene calls are TRBV9 and TRBJ2-2; D might be TRBD1 (6 bases). Trimming shortened V by 7 bases and J by 7 bases, and 17 bases separated the two germline ends. The CDR3 runs 14 residues. Germline CDR1 reads SGDLS; CDR2 reads YYNGEE. Here the CDR3 reads CASCPTGSLGELFF. CDR3 nucleotide sequence: TGTGCCAGCTGCCCTACAGGGTCTCTCGGGGAGCTGTTTTTT. Supplemented by reference TRBV9 and TRBJ2-2, the full variable domain reads DSGVTQTPKHLITATGQRVTLRCSPRSGDLSVYWYQQSLDQGLQFLIQYYNGEERAKGNILERFSAQQFPDLHSELNLSSLELGDSALYFCASCPTGSLGELFFGEGSRLTVL.

This clonotype was recorded at least ten times. V usage is TRBV3-1 and J usage is TRBJ1-1, with D possibly being TRBD1 (5 bases). V was cut by 0 bases and J by 7 bases, with 12 bases left in between. This CDR3 region has 14 residues. The V gene's germline CDR1 is LGHDT and CDR2 YNNKEL (reference sequence). Here the CDR3 reads CASSQEGRDGEAFF. CDR3 bases: TGTGCCAGCAGCCAAGAAGGGCGGGACGGTGAAGCTTTCTTT.